A single sample gave rise to the 21 T cell receptor beta chains below, sequenced in a study of T cells after yellow fever vaccination (dated by TCRdb to the late 2010s). What the treatment or condition label conveys for this sample: live attenuated yellow fever vaccine strain. The library was made by 5' RACE. TCRdb lists the instrument as Illumina HiSeq 2500. TCRdb reanalyzed the raw reads on its own, using fastp at Q25 for trimming and MiXCR for clone calling, and kept in-frame beta chains. When rows share a CDR3 protein, they turn into one entry using the most common DNA and genes. The sample table shows hundreds of thousands of distinct CDR3 sequences, and 8.7% are seen once. The ten largest clones add up to 15% to 20% of the sample. The sequencing used PBMCs, collected on the day of the first yellow fever vaccination. The receptors were sampled from a man between 18 and 35 years old who received the YFV17D yellow fever vaccine.

This clonotype has a count of ten or more. This rearrangement joins TRBV4-3 to TRBJ1-6; 7 bases match TRBD1. CDR3 size: 16 residues. With V trimmed by 0 bases and J by 8 bases, 7 bases remained unmatched. Germline assignment: CDR1 LGHNA and CDR2 YSLEER. The CDR3 DNA is TGCGCCAGCAGCCAAGATTTGGGACAGCTATATTCACCCCTCCACTTT. Translating gives CASSQDLGQLYSPLHF.

This clonotype was counted between two and nine times. This rearrangement joins TRBV4-3 to TRBJ2-1; TRBD1 might be the D (6 bases). Germline lookup yields CDR1 LGHNA and CDR2 YSLEER. V dropped 2 bases and J dropped 4 bases, with 12 bases sitting between them. CDR3 length equals 15 residues. CDR3 residues: CASSQLDSDYNEQFF. For the CDR3, the DNA is TGCGCCAGCAGCCAACTGGACAGCGATTACAATGAGCAGTTCTTC.

The chain carries TRBV5-1 and TRBJ2-3, with no clear D. The V end lost 0 bases, the J end lost 1 base, and 9 bases lay between the germline ends. The CDR3 is made up of 15 amino acids. The V gene's germline CDR1 is SGHRS and CDR2 YFSETQ. The CDR3 is CASSLASQGTDTQYF. The CDR3 nucleotides read TGCGCCAGCAGCTTGGCCTCACAAGGCACAGATACGCAGTATTTT.

This clonotype showed up just a few times. The J gene is TRBJ2-1, the V gene TRBV7-9; tentative D call: TRBD2 (5 bases). Trimming took 4 bases from V and 0 from J, leaving 10 bases between them. The CDR3 spans 15 residues. Germline loops: CDR1 SEHNR, CDR2 FQNEAQ (reference sequence). The CDR3 reads CASSSGRGSYNEQFF. The CDR3 nucleotides are TGTGCCAGCAGCTCAGGTCGGGGCTCCTACAATGAGCAGTTCTTC.

This clonotype was observed many times. J is TRBJ1-4 and V is TRBV12-3 or TRBV12-4, with D unclear. CDR3 length: 12 amino acids. The V gene lost 5 bases and the J gene lost 4 bases, with 5 bases spanning the gap. CDR3 region: CASSTRNEKLFF. The DNA for the CDR3 is TGTGCCAGCAGTACCCGTAATGAAAAACTGTTTTTT.

The chain recombines TRBV5-6 with TRBJ1-2; D not certain. Trimming pared 0 bases from V and 7 bases from J, leaving 16 bases between. This CDR3 is built from 15 residues. Germline V gene sequence: CDR1 SGHDT, CDR2 YYEEEE. CDR3 nucleotides: TGTGCCAGCAGCTTGGTAGCCAGCCTCTGGAGTGGCTACACCTTC. This codes for CASSLVASLWSGYTF. Supplemented by reference TRBV5-6 and TRBJ1-2, the full variable domain reads DAGVTQSPTHLIKTRGQQVTLRCSPKSGHDTVSWYQQALGQGPQFIFQYYEEEERQRGNFPDRFSGHQFPNYSSELNVNALLLGDSALYLCASSLVASLWSGYTFGSGTRLTVV.

This clonotype was detected a few times. The rearrangement joins TRBV29-1 to TRBJ2-7; 10 bases fit TRBD1. CDR1 is SQVTM and CDR2 is ANQGSEA in the germline V gene. The CDR3 has 14 residues. V lost 0 bases, J lost 9 bases, and 8 bases stayed unmatched. CDR3 amino acids: CSVEEDRGEVAQYF. The CDR3 DNA reads as TGCAGCGTTGAAGAGGACAGGGGGGAAGTCGCGCAGTACTTC.

This clonotype was observed many times. J is TRBJ2-3 and V is TRBV6-2 or TRBV6-3; 9 nucleotides agree with TRBD2. Germline V lookup: CDR1 MNHEY, CDR2 SVGEGT. This CDR3 has 15 residues. After removal of 6 bases from V and 2 bases from J, the junction contained 6 bases not matched to a gene. The CDR3 protein is CASRPKRGVTDTQYF. In DNA, the CDR3 is TGTGCCAGCAGGCCTAAGCGGGGGGTCACAGATACGCAGTATTTT.

The table lists this clonotype with many counts. The V call is TRBV2, the J call TRBJ1-2, with 7 bases fitting TRBD1. Germline V gives CDR1 SNHLY, CDR2 FYNNEI. The V segment lost 7 bases and the J segment 1 base; nucleotides outside the gene matches: 3. CDR3 length equals 13 residues. CDR3 sequence reads: CASKGGNNYGYTF. CDR3 sequence (DNA): TGTGCCAGCAAAGGGGGCAATAACTATGGCTACACCTTC.

The chain uses TRBV27 and TRBJ2-5; D is possibly TRBD1 (6 bases). Germline V lookup: CDR1 MNHEY, CDR2 SMNVEV (reference sequence). The V gene lost 3 bases and the J gene lost 3 bases, with 17 bases spanning the gap. CDR3 length: 16 amino acids. DNA for the CDR3: TGTGCCAGCAGTTTGCGGACCAGGGGTATCGAAGAGACCCAGTACTTC. Its protein product is CASSLRTRGIEETQYF.

This chain joins TRBV3-1 and TRBJ1-1; 8 positions agree with TRBD1. This CDR3 comprises 16 residues. Germline values: CDR1 LGHDT, CDR2 YNNKEL (reference sequence). The ends lost 1 base at V and 1 base at J; junction bases unmatched: 5. CDR3 nucleotides: TGTGCCAGCAGCCAAGCAGACAGGGGTACGAACACTGAAGCTTTCTTT. Translated, it gives CASSQADRGTNTEAFF.

For this clonotype: The junction departs from germline at one end; a sequencing error may be responsible. The chain joins TRBV2 to TRBJ1-5; 8 bases align to TRBD1. This CDR3 is built from 14 residues. Germline values: CDR1 SNHLY, CDR2 FYNNEI. The CDR3 protein is CTSGRQGTNQPQHF. The CDR3 DNA reads as TGTACCAGCGGGAGACAGGGGACCAATCAGCCCCAGCATTTT. Variable domain in full (rest from reference TRBV2 and TRBJ1-5): EPEVTQTPSHQVTQMGQEVILRCVPISNHLYFYWYRQILGQKVEFLVSFYNNEISEKSEIFDDQFSVERPDGSNFTLKIRSTKLEDSAMYFCTSGRQGTNQPQHFGDGTRLSIL.

This chain links TRBV20-1 with TRBJ1-1, with 8 positions matching TRBD1. The CDR3 is made up of 15 amino acids. The ends lost 1 base at V and 5 bases at J; junction bases unmatched: 9. CDR1 is DFQATT, CDR2 SNEGSKA, per germline (reference sequence). The CDR3 spells CSARVFGTGGTEAFF. As DNA, the CDR3 is TGCAGTGCTAGAGTTTTCGGAACAGGGGGTACTGAAGCTTTCTTT.

This clonotype was counted between two and nine times. The chain combines TRBV11-2 with TRBJ2-1; 8 bases map to TRBD2. CDR3 length equals 16 residues. V dropped 7 bases and J dropped 4; count of bases not matched to a gene: 12. Germline V gene data show CDR1 as SGHAT and CDR2 as FQNNGV. The CDR3 region is CASKSLSGGFYNEQFF. CDR3 nucleotide sequence: TGTGCCAGCAAATCCCTCAGCGGGGGCTTTTACAATGAGCAGTTCTTC.

There are a few counts of this clonotype. The chain links TRBV6-2 or TRBV6-3 to TRBJ2-1; 7 bases fit TRBD1. The CDR3 consists of 14 residues. Germline CDR1 MNHEY, CDR2 SVGEGT. V was pared by 6 bases and J by 5 bases, with 7 bases of the junction left unmatched. Here the CDR3 reads CASRLTGTHNEQFF. CDR3 DNA sequence: TGTGCCAGCAGACTGACAGGGACCCACAATGAGCAGTTCTTC.

This clonotype was picked up many times. V and J are TRBV12-3 or TRBV12-4 and TRBJ2-3; TRBD2 matches at 10 bases. The length of the CDR3 is 17 residues. V lost 8 bases and J lost 0; bases outside the gene matches: 11. The CDR3 sequence: CASALAGLPTSTDTQYF. CDR3 in DNA: TGTGCCAGCGCACTAGCGGGGTTGCCTACTAGCACAGATACGCAGTATTTT.

This clonotype was observed a handful of times. The chain links TRBV28 to TRBJ1-5, with 9 bases lining up with TRBD1. The length of the CDR3 is 15 residues. Trimming took 7 bases from V and 6 from J; bases not matched to a gene: 10. CDR1 is MDHEN and CDR2 is SYDVKM in the germline V gene. This chain's CDR3 is CASTTTGGGFQPQHF. CDR3 sequence (DNA): TGTGCCAGCACCACTACAGGGGGCGGATTTCAGCCCCAGCATTTT.

This chain links TRBV7-2 with TRBJ1-1; D unclear. This CDR3 spans 14 amino acids. Germline loops: CDR1 SGHTA, CDR2 FQGNSA. The ends were cut back, 2 bases at V and 6 bases at J, with 13 bases in the middle. For the CDR3, the DNA is TGTGCCAGCAGCTTATATTGGTCAGACGCTGAAGCTTTCTTT. This sequence encodes CASSLYWSDAEAFF.

In its sample, this clonotype was seen once. The chain uses TRBV20-1 and TRBJ2-1, with a possible D match to TRBD1 (6 bases). The V and J ends lost 3 bases and 4 bases respectively, with 16 bases between them. This CDR3 region has 15 residues. In germline, CDR1 is DFQATT, CDR2 SNEGSKA (reference sequence). CDR3 coding DNA: TGCAGTGCTAGCCCTCCCCTGGGGGCTTACAATGAGCAGTTCTTC. It yields the protein CSASPPLGAYNEQFF.

The chain recombines TRBV5-1 with TRBJ1-3; unclear D gene. The CDR3 covers 14 residues. Trimming removed 0 bases from V and 0 bases from J, with 4 bases in between. Germline V gives CDR1 SGHRS, CDR2 YFSETQ. The CDR3 spells CASSLDFSGNTIYF. In DNA form, the CDR3 reads TGCGCCAGCAGCTTGGACTTCTCTGGAAACACCATATATTTT.

Regarding this clonotype: An end of the junction differs from the germline gene, which may be a read error. The genes are TRBV5-1 and TRBJ2-7; the D gene is possibly TRBD1 (6 bases). The CDR3 consists of 15 residues. Germline CDR1 SGHRS, CDR2 YFSETQ. The CDR3 is CASSLDSRSSYEQYF. The CDR3 DNA follows: TGCGCCAGCAGTTTGGACAGCAGGAGCTCCTACGAGCAGTACTTC.